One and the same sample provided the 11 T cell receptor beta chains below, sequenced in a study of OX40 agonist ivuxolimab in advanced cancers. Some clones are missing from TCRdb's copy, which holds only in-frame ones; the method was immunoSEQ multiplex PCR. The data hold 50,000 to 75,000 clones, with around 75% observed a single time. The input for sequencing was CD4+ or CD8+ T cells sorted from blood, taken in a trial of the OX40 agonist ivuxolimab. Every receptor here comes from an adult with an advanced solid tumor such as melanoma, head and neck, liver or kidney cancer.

DNA for the CDR3: TGTGCCAGTCGCCGGGTTGGCCCCGCGGAGGGTTCACCCCTCCACTTT. Translation gives CASRRVGPAEGSPLHF. This chain connects TRBV19 to TRBJ1-6, with D uncertain. The CDR3 runs to 16 residues. Germline CDR1 LNHDA, CDR2 SQIVND (reference sequence). Trimming left V 8 bases short and J 9 bases short, with 23 bases between.

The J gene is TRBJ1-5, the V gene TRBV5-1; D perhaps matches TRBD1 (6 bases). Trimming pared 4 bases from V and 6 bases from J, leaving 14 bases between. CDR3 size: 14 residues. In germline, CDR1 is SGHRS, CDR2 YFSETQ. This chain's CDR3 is CASSVEGVAQPQHF. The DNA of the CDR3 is TGCGCCAGCAGCGTCGAGGGGGTGGCTCAGCCCCAGCATTTT.

Here the CDR3 DNA reads TGTGCCAGCAGCGTGTCCTGGGACGAAAAACTGTTTTTT. Protein product: CASSVSWDEKLFF. V is TRBV6-5 and J is TRBJ1-4; D possibly corresponds to TRBD1 (5 bases). CDR3 length: 13 amino acids. CDR1 and CDR2 from the germline V gene are MNHEY and SVGAGI. The ends were cut back, 6 bases at V and 8 bases at J, with 13 bases in the middle.

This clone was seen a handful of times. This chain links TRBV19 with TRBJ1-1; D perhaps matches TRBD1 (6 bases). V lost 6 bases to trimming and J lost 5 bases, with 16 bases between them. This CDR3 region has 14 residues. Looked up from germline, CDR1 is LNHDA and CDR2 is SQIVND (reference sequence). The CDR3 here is CASRTQGVFTEAFF. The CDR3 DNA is TGTGCCAGTAGGACACAGGGAGTATTTACTGAAGCTTTCTTT.

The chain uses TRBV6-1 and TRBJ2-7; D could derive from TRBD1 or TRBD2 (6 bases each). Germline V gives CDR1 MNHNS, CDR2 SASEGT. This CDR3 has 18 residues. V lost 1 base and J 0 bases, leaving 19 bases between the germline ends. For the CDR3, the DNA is TGTGCCAGCAGTGAAGTTGTGGGGGGCGTTGATACCTCCTACGAGCAGTACTTC. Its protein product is CASSEVVGGVDTSYEQYF.

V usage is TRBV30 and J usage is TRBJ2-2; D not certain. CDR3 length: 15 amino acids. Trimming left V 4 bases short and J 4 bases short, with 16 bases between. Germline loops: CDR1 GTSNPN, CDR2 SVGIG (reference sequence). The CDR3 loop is CAWTDRIWGTGELFF. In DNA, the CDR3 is TGTGCCTGGACCGACCGGATCTGGGGCACCGGGGAGCTGTTTTTT.

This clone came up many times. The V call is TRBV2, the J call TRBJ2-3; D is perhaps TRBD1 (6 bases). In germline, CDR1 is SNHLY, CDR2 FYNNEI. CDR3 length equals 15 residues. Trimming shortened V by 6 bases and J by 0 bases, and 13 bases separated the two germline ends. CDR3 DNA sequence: TGTGCCAGCAGCCGCAGGGGACCTAGCACAGATACGCAGTATTTT. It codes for CASSRRGPSTDTQYF.

Written as DNA, the CDR3 is TGTGCCACTTGGACAGGGGGCGTAAACACTGAAGCTTTCTTT. It is translated as CATWTGGVNTEAFF. This chain links TRBV6-1 with TRBJ1-1, with 11 bases lining up with TRBD1. V shed 10 bases, J shed 2 bases, and the junction held 6 bases outside the gene matches. CDR1 and CDR2 (germline): MNHNS, SASEGT. The CDR3 extends over 14 amino acids.

The chain's CDR3 is CASSSRGRNYGYTF. CDR3 sequence (DNA): TGTGCCAGCAGCTCCAGGGGCCGTAACTATGGCTACACCTTC. V usage is TRBV5-6 and J usage is TRBJ1-2; perhaps TRBD1 as D (6 bases). Germline V gene lookup returns CDR1 SGHDT and CDR2 YYEEEE. The CDR3 length is 14 residues. V lost 3 bases and J 1 base, leaving 10 bases between the germline ends.

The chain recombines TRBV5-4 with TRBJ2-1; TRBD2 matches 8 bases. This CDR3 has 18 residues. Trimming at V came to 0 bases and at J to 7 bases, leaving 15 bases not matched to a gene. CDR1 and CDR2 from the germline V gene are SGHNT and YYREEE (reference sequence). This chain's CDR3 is CASSLERPGLAGSNEQFF. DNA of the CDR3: TGTGCCAGCAGCTTGGAACGCCCGGGCCTAGCGGGTTCAAATGAGCAGTTCTTC.

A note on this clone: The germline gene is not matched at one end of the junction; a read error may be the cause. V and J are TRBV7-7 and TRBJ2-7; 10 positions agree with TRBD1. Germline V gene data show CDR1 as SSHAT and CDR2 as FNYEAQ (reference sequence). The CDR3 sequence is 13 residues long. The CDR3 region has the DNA TGTGCTAGCAGCTCGGACAGGGGGTACGAGCAGTACTTC. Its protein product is CASSSDRGYEQYF. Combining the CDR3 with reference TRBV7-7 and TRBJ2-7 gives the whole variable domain GAGVSQSPRYKVTKRGQDVTLRCDPISSHATLYWYQQALGQGPEFLTYFNYEAQPDKSGLPSDRFSAERPEGSISTLTIQRTEQRDSAMYRCASSSDRGYEQYFGPGTRLTVT.